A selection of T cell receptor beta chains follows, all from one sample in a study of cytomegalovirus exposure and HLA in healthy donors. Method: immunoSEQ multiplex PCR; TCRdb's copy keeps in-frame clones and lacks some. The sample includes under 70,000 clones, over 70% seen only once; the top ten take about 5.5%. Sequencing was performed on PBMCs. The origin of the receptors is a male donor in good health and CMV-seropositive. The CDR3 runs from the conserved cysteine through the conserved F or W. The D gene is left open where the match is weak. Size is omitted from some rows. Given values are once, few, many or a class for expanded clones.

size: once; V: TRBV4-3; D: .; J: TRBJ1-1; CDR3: CASSQTWTTGGTEAFF; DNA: TGCGCCAGCAGCCAAACATGGACCACCGGAGGCACTGAAGCTTTCTTT
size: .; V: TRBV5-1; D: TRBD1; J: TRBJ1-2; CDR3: CASSLGTGTEMFYGYTF; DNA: TGCGCCAGCAGCTTGGGGACCGGGACAGAGATGTTCTATGGCTACACCTTC
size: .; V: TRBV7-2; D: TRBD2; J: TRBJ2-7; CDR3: CASSLRSGGAVYEQYF; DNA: TGTGCCAGCAGCCTCCGGAGCGGGGGGGCTGTGTACGAGCAGTACTTC
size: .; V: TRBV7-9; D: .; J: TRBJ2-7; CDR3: CASSPSGSYEQYF; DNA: TGTGCCAGCAGCCCCTCGGGGAGCTACGAGCAGTACTTC
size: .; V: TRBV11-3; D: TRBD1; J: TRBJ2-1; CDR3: CASSPGQGVLNEQFF; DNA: TGTGCCAGCAGCCCGGGACAGGGAGTTTTGAATGAGCAGTTCTTC
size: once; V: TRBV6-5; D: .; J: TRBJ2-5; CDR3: CASQTRGYQETQYF; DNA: TGTGCCAGCCAAACCCGGGGGTACCAAGAGACCCAGTACTTC
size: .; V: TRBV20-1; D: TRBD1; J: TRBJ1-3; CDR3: CSAQGVNTIYF; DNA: TGCAGTGCCCAGGGGGTGAACACCATATATTTT
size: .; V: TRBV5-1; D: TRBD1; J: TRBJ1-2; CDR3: CASSLEDRGSYGYTF; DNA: TGCGCCAGCAGCTTGGAGGACAGGGGATCCTATGGCTACACCTTC
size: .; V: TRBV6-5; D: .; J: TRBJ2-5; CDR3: CASSSYRQETQYF; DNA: TGTGCCAGCAGTTCGTACAGACAAGAGACCCAGTACTTC
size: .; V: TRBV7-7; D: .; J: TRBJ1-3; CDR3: CASSAGRGSGNTIYF; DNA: TGTGCCAGCAGCGCCGGACGGGGGTCTGGAAACACCATATATTTT
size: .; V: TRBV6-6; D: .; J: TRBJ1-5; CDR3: CATQPAGRQPQHF; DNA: TGTGCCACCCAACCCGCCGGGAGACAGCCCCAGCATTTT
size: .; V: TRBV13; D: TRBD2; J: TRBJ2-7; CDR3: CASSTSGVEQYF; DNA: TGTGCCAGCAGTACTAGCGGGGTCGAGCAGTACTTC
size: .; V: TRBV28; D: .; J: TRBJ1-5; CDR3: CASSLAGAYNQPQHF; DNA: TGTGCCAGCAGTTTGGCGGGGGCCTATAATCAGCCCCAGCATTTT
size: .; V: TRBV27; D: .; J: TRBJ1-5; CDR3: CASSPNSNQPQHF; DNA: TGTGCCAGCAGTCCCAATAGCAATCAGCCCCAGCATTTT
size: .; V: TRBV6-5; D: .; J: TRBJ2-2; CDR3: CASSYSTSPGELFF; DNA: TGTGCCAGCAGTTACTCGACTAGTCCCGGGGAGCTGTTTTTT
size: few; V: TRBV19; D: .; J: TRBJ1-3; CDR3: CASTPARAGGNTIYF; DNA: TGTGCCAGTACCCCCGCCAGGGCTGGTGGAAACACCATATATTTT
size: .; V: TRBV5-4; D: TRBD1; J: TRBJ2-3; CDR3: CASSLGTPTGAGDTQYF; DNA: TGTGCCAGCAGCTTGGGAACACCGACAGGGGCAGGAGATACGCAGTATTTT
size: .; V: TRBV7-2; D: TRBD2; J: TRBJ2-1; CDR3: CASSLTSGDYNEQFF; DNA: TGTGCCAGCAGCCTAACTAGCGGGGATTACAATGAGCAGTTCTTC
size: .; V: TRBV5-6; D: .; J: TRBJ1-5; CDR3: CASSLQDIYSNQPQHF; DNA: TGTGCCAGCAGCTTGCAGGACATTTATAGCAATCAGCCCCAGCATTTT
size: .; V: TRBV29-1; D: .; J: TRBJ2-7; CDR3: CSVETGEDYEQYF; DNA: TGCAGCGTTGAAACAGGGGAGGACTACGAGCAGTACTTC
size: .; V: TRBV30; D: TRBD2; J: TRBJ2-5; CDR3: CAWSVLPKRLAGGRGETQYF; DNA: TGTGCCTGGAGTGTACTCCCGAAACGACTAGCGGGGGGGCGGGGAGAGACCCAGTACTTC
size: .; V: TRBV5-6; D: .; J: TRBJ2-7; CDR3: CASSLTHNSEQYF; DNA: TGTGCCAGCAGCTTAACTCATAACTCCGAGCAGTACTTC
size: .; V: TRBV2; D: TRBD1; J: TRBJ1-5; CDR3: CASSSGGLGGSQHF; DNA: TGTGCCAGCAGTTCAGGGGGCTTGGGGGGGTCCCAGCATTTT
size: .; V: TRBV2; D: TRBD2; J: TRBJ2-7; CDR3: CASRDSAGAGYEQYF; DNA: TGTGCCAGCAGGGATTCAGCGGGAGCGGGCTACGAGCAGTACTTC
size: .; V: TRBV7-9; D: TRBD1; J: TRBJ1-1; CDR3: CASSLGLGQGWTEAFF; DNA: TGTGCCAGCAGCTTAGGATTGGGACAGGGTTGGACTGAAGCTTTCTTT
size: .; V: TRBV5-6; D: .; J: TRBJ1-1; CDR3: CASSLVQYLKNTEAFF; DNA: TGTGCCAGCAGCTTGGTACAGTACCTAAAGAACACTGAAGCTTTCTTT
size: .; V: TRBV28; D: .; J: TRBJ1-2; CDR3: CASSLPQARLYGYTF; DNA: TGTGCCAGCAGTTTACCCCAGGCCCGCCTCTATGGCTACACCTTC
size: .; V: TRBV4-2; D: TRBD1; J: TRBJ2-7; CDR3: CASSQVETGEGYEQYF; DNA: TGTGCCAGCAGCCAAGTGGAGACAGGGGAAGGCTACGAGCAGTACTTC
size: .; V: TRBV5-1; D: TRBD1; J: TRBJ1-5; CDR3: CASSPSQGAAQPQHF; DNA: TGCGCCAGCAGCCCTAGCCAGGGGGCTGCTCAGCCCCAGCATTTT
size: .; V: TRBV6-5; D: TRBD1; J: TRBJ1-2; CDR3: CASSWSPGQLYGYTF; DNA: TGTGCCAGCAGTTGGTCCCCGGGACAGCTCTATGGCTACACCTTC
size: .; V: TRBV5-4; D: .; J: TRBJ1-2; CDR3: CASSLGQVLMVGAGYTF; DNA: TGTGCCAGCAGCTTGGGACAGGTCTTAATGGTGGGGGCTGGCTACACCTTC
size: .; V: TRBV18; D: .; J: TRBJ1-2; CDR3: CASSRGATDNYGYTF; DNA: TGTGCCAGCTCCCGGGGGGCGACCGATAACTATGGCTACACCTTC
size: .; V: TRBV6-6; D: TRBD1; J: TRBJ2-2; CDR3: CASSTGIGTGELFF; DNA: TGTGCCAGCTCGACAGGGATTGGAACCGGGGAGCTGTTTTTT
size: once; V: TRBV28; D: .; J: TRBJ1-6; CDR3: CASSPLGRGSYNSPLHF; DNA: TGTGCCAGCAGTCCCCTCGGGAGAGGTTCCTATAATTCACCCCTCCACTTT
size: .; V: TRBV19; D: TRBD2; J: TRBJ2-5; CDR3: CASSIGGSGGAGAKTQYF; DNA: TGTGCCAGTAGTATAGGTGGTAGCGGGGGGGCCGGAGCCAAGACCCAGTACTTC